Reported below is one T cell receptor beta chain. The CDR3 sequence is 17 residues long. The V and J ends lost 2 bases and 0 bases respectively, with 16 bases between them. CDR1 and CDR2 (germline): GTSNPN, SVGIG (reference sequence). PCR amplification relied on 60 Vbeta primers (plus 13 Jbeta primers). TCRdb's copy holds only in-frame clones and misses some; the assay was immunoSEQ multiplex PCR. The sample lists about 200,000 clones; over 65% were seen once. These data come from a study of cytomegalovirus exposure and HLA in healthy donors. The sequence was obtained from a woman in her thirties in good health and CMV-seronegative. The sample comprised PBMCs. The rearrangement joins TRBV30 to TRBJ2-2, with D possibly being TRBD2 (6 bases). The CDR3 DNA reads as TGTGCCTGGAGTCCACGGAGGGGCCCAACGAACACCGGGGAGCTGTTTTTT. Translation gives CAWSPRRGPTNTGELFF. The entire variable domain, with the rest obtained from reference TRBV30 and TRBJ2-2, is as follows: SQTIHQWPATLVQPVGSPLSLECTVEGTSNPNLYWYRQAAGRGLQLLFYSVGIGQISSEVPQNLSASRPQDRQFILSSKKLLLSDSGFYLCAWSPRRGPTNTGELFFGEGSRLTVL.